The subject of this entry is one T cell receptor (beta chain). This CDR3 contains 18 residues. Looked up from germline, CDR1 is SGHRS and CDR2 is YFSETQ. V was clipped by 4 bases and J by 0 bases; unmatched bases: 10. The sample belongs to a study of cytomegalovirus exposure and HLA in healthy donors. Both 60 Vbeta primers and 13 Jbeta primers went into the PCR. Profiling relied on immunoSEQ multiplex PCR, and the TCRdb table lists in-frame clones only, not all of them. The sample shows about 88,000 clones, 65% to 80% of them seen only once. V is TRBV5-1 and J is TRBJ2-6; TRBD1 agrees at 7 bases. The specimen was PBMCs. The sequence was collected from a man aged 25-40 years in good health and CMV-seronegative. The CDR3: CASSPSWGTDSGANVLTF. CDR3 nucleotides: TGCGCCAGCAGCCCTTCATGGGGGACAGACTCTGGGGCCAACGTCCTGACTTTC.